Listed here are 30 T cell receptor beta chains from one sample, sequenced in a study of monozygotic twins with inflammatory bowel disease. TCRdb re-called the 5' RACE reads and shows each CDR3 protein once, DNA omitted. The ten most abundant clones cover 2% to 3% of a sample with some 450,000 distinct CDR3 sequences. Sequencing was performed on blood. The receptors were gathered from a human donor with ulcerative colitis or Crohn's disease, or a healthy co-twin of an affected twin (not recorded which).

The chain uses TRBV7-2 and TRBJ1-6; TCRdb's D call of TRBD1 is untestable without DNA. Germline V gene sequence: CDR1 SGHTA, CDR2 FQGNSA. The CDR3 length is 15 residues. CDR3 sequence reads: CASSSATGYNSPLHF.

The chain links TRBV7-2 to TRBJ1-1; the TRBD1 assignment by TCRdb is unverifiable without DNA. The CDR3 length is 13 residues. Germline values: CDR1 SGHTA, CDR2 FQGNSA. CDR3 loop: CASSLTITPLAFF.

The V call is TRBV20-1, the J call TRBJ2-2; TCRdb's D call, TRBD1, is unchecked because there is no DNA. The CDR3 has 13 amino acids. Germline CDR1 is DFQATT and CDR2 is SNEGSKA (reference sequence). CDR3 residues: CSAPQGFTGELFF.

The chain recombines TRBV6-2 or TRBV6-3 with TRBJ1-5. The CDR3 contains 16 residues. Per the germline V gene, CDR1 is MNHEY and CDR2 is SVGEGT. The CDR3 sequence is CASSLRTASGGQPQHF.

This chain uses TRBV20-1 with TRBJ2-3; TCRdb's D call of TRBD1 is untestable without DNA. The CDR3 length is 16 residues. CDR1 DFQATT and CDR2 SNEGSKA come from the germline V gene (reference sequence). This CDR3 reads CSATPLKAADTDTQYF.

This chain connects TRBV30 to TRBJ2-1; the TCRdb call, TRBD2, lacks DNA for checking. Germline values: CDR1 GTSNPN, CDR2 SVGIG (reference sequence). The CDR3 has 16 residues. The CDR3 region is CAWAGTSGSFTMRQFF. The variable domain in full, completed from reference TRBV30 and TRBJ2-1, reads SQTIHQWPATLVQPVGSPLSLECTVEGTSNPNLYWYRQAAGRGLQLLFYSVGIGQISSEVPQNLSASRPQDRQFILSSKKLLLSDSGFYLCAWAGTSGSFTMRQFFGPGTRLTVL.

J is TRBJ1-1 and V is TRBV30; TCRdb picks TRBD1, but there is no DNA to check that call. The germline V gene encodes CDR1 GTSNPN and CDR2 SVGIG (reference sequence). The CDR3 spans 14 residues. The CDR3 reads CAWSPGRRTSEAFF. Drawing the rest from reference TRBV30 and TRBJ1-1, the complete variable domain is SQTIHQWPATLVQPVGSPLSLECTVEGTSNPNLYWYRQAAGRGLQLLFYSVGIGQISSEVPQNLSASRPQDRQFILSSKKLLLSDSGFYLCAWSPGRRTSEAFFGQGTRLTVV.

The rearrangement joins TRBV11-2 to TRBJ2-1; TCRdb returns TRBD2, unconfirmable since there is no DNA. In germline, CDR1 is SGHAT, CDR2 FQNNGV. The CDR3 contains 18 residues. CDR3 protein: CASSLRPLLAQEGNEQFF.

The CDR3 spells CASRLAGVIRGANVLTF. V usage is TRBV4-2 and J usage is TRBJ2-6; TCRdb selects TRBD2, and the lack of DNA leaves this call unchecked. Per the germline V gene, CDR1 is LGHNA and CDR2 is YNFKEQ. The CDR3 spans 17 residues.

The V gene is TRBV11-2, the J gene TRBJ2-1; the TRBD2 assignment by TCRdb is unverifiable without DNA. Germline assignment: CDR1 SGHAT and CDR2 FQNNGV. There are 17 residues in the CDR3. CDR3 protein: CASSPRSEWSSYNEQFF.

This chain's CDR3 is CSVVGGGETQYF. This rearrangement joins TRBV20-1 to TRBJ2-5; the TCRdb D gene call, TRBD2, has no DNA to confirm it. Germline loops: CDR1 DFQATT, CDR2 SNEGSKA (reference sequence). The CDR3 has 12 amino acids.

The chain employs TRBV28 and TRBJ1-4; no DNA is available, so the TRBD1 call from TCRdb remains unchecked. CDR1 is MDHEN and CDR2 is SYDVKM in the germline V gene. This CDR3 contains 16 residues. The CDR3 loop reads CASTMGQGVINEKLFF.

The J gene is TRBJ1-5, the V gene TRBV28; TCRdb lists TRBD1, though no DNA is available to test this call. The CDR3 has 16 amino acids. CDR1 and CDR2 (germline): MDHEN, SYDVKM. This CDR3 is CASRFTGQRSNQPQHF.

The chain links TRBV19 to TRBJ2-1. Germline V gene sequence: CDR1 LNHDA, CDR2 SQIVND (reference sequence). This CDR3 is 13 amino acids long. The CDR3: CASSITNSNEQFF.

J is TRBJ2-2 and V is TRBV25-1; TCRdb's assignment of TRBD2 cannot be checked, as there is no DNA. The CDR3 has 15 amino acids. Germline V CDR1 and CDR2: MGHDK, SYGVNS. CDR3 sequence reads: CASSNSGRAAGELFF.

The rearrangement uses TRBV20-1 and TRBJ1-2; as DNA is missing, the TRBD1 call by TCRdb cannot be tested. CDR3 length: 14 amino acids. In germline, CDR1 is DFQATT, CDR2 SNEGSKA (reference sequence). CDR3 sequence reads: CSARNRGANYGYTF.

This sequence joins TRBV6-1 and TRBJ1-1. CDR1 is MNHNS and CDR2 is SASEGT in the germline V gene. CDR3 length: 14 amino acids. The CDR3: CASSVRTVNTEAFF.

The gene calls are TRBV27 and TRBJ1-1. The germline V gene has CDR1 MNHEY and CDR2 SMNVEV (reference sequence). This CDR3 contains 14 residues. CDR3 sequence: CASSLEGPLSEAFF.

V gene TRBV7-2 combines with J gene TRBJ2-5; TCRdb names TRBD2, which stays unverified in the absence of DNA. Germline V lookup: CDR1 SGHTA, CDR2 FQGNSA. This CDR3 is 17 amino acids long. CDR3 loop: CASSLGTSGNRQETQYF.

The chain's CDR3 is CASSPQNQETQYF. This chain links TRBV9 with TRBJ2-5. The CDR3 has 13 residues. CDR1 SGDLS and CDR2 YYNGEE come from the germline V gene.

The CDR3 spells CASSDGGEHNEQFF. V and J are TRBV6-4 and TRBJ2-1; TCRdb gives TRBD1 as the D gene, but with no DNA this cannot be confirmed. This CDR3 region has 14 residues. In germline, CDR1 is MRHNA, CDR2 SNTAGT.

This chain uses TRBV6-1 with TRBJ2-1; TCRdb's D call of TRBD1 is untestable without DNA. Germline CDR1 reads MNHNS; CDR2 reads SASEGT. The CDR3 totals 16 residues. This CDR3 is CASSWTGISSYNEQFF.

This chain links TRBV20-1 with TRBJ2-4; the TRBD2 assignment by TCRdb is unverifiable without DNA. CDR3 size: 14 residues. Per the germline V gene, CDR1 is DFQATT and CDR2 is SNEGSKA (reference sequence). The CDR3 region is CSARGREPKNIQYF.

The chain uses TRBV12-3 or TRBV12-4 and TRBJ1-1; TCRdb proposes TRBD1, but this gene call is untestable without DNA. CDR3 length: 14 residues. The CDR3 here is CASHKGVLDTEAFF.

The chain combines TRBV9 with TRBJ1-3. This CDR3 comprises 13 residues. Per germline, CDR1 SGDLS and CDR2 YYNGEE. CDR3 loop: CASSVVEGNTIYF.

The chain employs TRBV6-1 and TRBJ1-5; no DNA is available, so the TRBD1 call from TCRdb remains unchecked. The CDR3 length is 20 residues. Germline V gene data show CDR1 as MNHNS and CDR2 as SASEGT. The CDR3 protein is CASSGAPDRADPYSNQPQHF.

The rearrangement links TRBV28 to TRBJ2-7; absent DNA, TCRdb's TRBD2 call cannot be checked. The CDR3 spans 12 residues. Germline CDR1 is MDHEN and CDR2 is SYDVKM. CDR3 protein: CASTFGTSEQYF.

This chain uses TRBV11-3 with TRBJ2-2. CDR3 length: 11 residues. CDR1 is SGHNT and CDR2 is YENEEA in the germline V gene. CDR3 sequence reads: CASSAGGELFF.

The chain is built from TRBV20-1 and TRBJ2-6. Germline CDR1 reads DFQATT; CDR2 reads SNEGSKA (reference sequence). The CDR3 is 14 residues long. CDR3 sequence: CSAPSVSGANVLTF.

The V gene is TRBV5-1, the J gene TRBJ2-5. This CDR3 has 13 residues. Germline loops: CDR1 SGHRS, CDR2 YFSETQ. CDR3 sequence reads: CASSFSTQETQYF.